The entry below describes one T cell receptor (beta chain). The clone's antigen remains unknown. This may be a read error, as it is one base from a much larger clone. The data are from a study of Epstein–Barr virus B cells in breast cancer (dated by TCRdb to the early 2020s). Context from the whole study: Control T cells were expanded by a rapid expansion method using irradiated PBMC feeders, soluble OKT3 and IL-2 at around 200 U/ml, and were collected roughly 10-12 days after stimulation. The study was a single-patient case report on whether tumor-infiltrating EBV+ B cells shape the T-cell receptor repertoire in triple-negative breast cancer.

Using RNeasy Micro or Mini kits with on-column DNase digestion, RNA was isolated from about 1e5 to 1e6 cultured T cells and then assessed on an Agilent 2100 Bioanalyzer. Libraries were made using 5' RACE. TCR libraries were built from RNA with the SMARTer Human TCR a/b Profiling Kit, capturing full V(D)J regions of both alpha and beta chains. The amplified libraries were purified with AMPure XP beads and were validated on an Agilent 2100 Bioanalyzer using the DNA 1000 Kit. The libraries were sequenced on an Illumina MiSeq using the 600-cycle v3 reagent kit, which produced 2 x 300 bp paired-end reads. In the original analysis: MiXCR and VDJTools were used to process the reads, with non-productive clonotypes filtered out and clonotypes collapsed by CDR3 amino acid sequence prior to recalculating frequencies. Matching of CDR3 sequences to the McPAS-TCR database tolerated a Levenshtein distance of 1, and UpSet plots were generated in R using UpSetR. TCRdb reanalyzed the raw reads on its own, using fastp at Q25 for trimming and MiXCR for clone calling, and kept in-frame beta chains. All rows with the same CDR3 protein become a single entry with the most common DNA and genes. None of the V and J calls come from the authors' own analysis; TCRdb made them. This sample gives approximately 1,900 distinct CDR3 sequences in total; roughly 15% of them show up just once. Jointly, the top ten make up about 30% of the sample.

CDR1 and CDR2 (KGHSH, LQKENI) derive from the germline V gene. The cysteine opens and the phenylalanine closes a CDR3 of 18 amino acids. Solely the CDR3 DNA is kept, with 54 bases framed from the first base. Paper-wide results and their limitations: Since all data came from a single patient, described as a first proof of concept, generalization is limited.

Material for sequencing was tumor-infiltrating lymphocytes expanded in culture. The receptor's source is a woman between 35 and 50 years old with triple-negative breast cancer. The chain uses TRBV18 and TRBJ1-5; 7 bases in the junction line up with TRBD1. The DNA is as follows: TGTGCCAGCTCACTAACAGGGGTGCAAGGGGTTGGCAATCGGCCCCAGCATTTT. Its amino acids are CASSLTGVQGVGNRPQHF.